These 29 T cell receptor beta chains share one sample of origin, sequenced in a study of cytomegalovirus exposure and HLA in healthy donors. PCR amplification relied on 60 Vbeta primers (plus 13 Jbeta primers). Profiled with immunoSEQ multiplex PCR; TCRdb holds only in-frame clones, not every one. The sample lists 210,000 or so clones, roughly 89% seen once, with less than 1.2% in the top ten. The sequenced sample was PBMCs. The origin of the receptors is a woman between 18 and 30 years old in good health and CMV-seronegative.

The chain combines TRBV5-1 with TRBJ2-2; D remains unclear. V lost 4 bases to trimming and J lost 5 bases, with 6 bases between them. Germline loops: CDR1 SGHRS, CDR2 YFSETQ. CDR3 length: 12 residues. The CDR3 DNA follows: TGCGCCAGCAGCCAATTGACCGGGGAGCTGTTTTTT. Translated, it gives CASSQLTGELFF.

V and J are TRBV6-1 and TRBJ2-1, with a tentative D call TRBD2 (6 bases). The V end lost 4 bases, the J end lost 3 bases, and 13 bases lay between the germline ends. The CDR3 is 15 residues long. The germline gives CDR1 MNHNS, CDR2 SASEGT. CDR3 sequence reads: CASSGKKAGYNEQFF. The CDR3 nucleotides are TGTGCCAGCAGTGGAAAAAAAGCGGGCTACAATGAGCAGTTCTTC.

CDR3 nucleotides: TGTGCCAGCACCAGAAAAGAAACTAATGAAAAACTGTTTTTT. Amino acids: CASTRKETNEKLFF. The V gene is TRBV6-1, the J gene TRBJ1-4; D remains ambiguous. The CDR3 has 14 residues. Germline CDR1 MNHNS, CDR2 SASEGT. V was cut by 7 bases and J by 1 base, with 10 bases left in between.

The CDR3 protein is CASSKWDRGSYEQYF. The CDR3 DNA sequence: TGTGCCAGCAGCAAGTGGGACAGGGGATCCTACGAGCAGTACTTC. V gene TRBV21-1 combines with J gene TRBJ2-7; the D call TRBD1 from the table was never checked on the DNA. TRBV21-1 is a pseudogene segment. This CDR3 has 15 residues.

The chain employs TRBV7-9 and TRBJ1-3; the D gene is possibly TRBD1 (5 bases). The CDR3 runs to 15 residues. V lost 5 bases to trimming and J lost 0 bases, with 11 bases between them. Germline CDR1 reads SEHNR; CDR2 reads FQNEAQ (reference sequence). CDR3 coding DNA: TGTGCCAGCAGCCCGATGGGGGGCTCTGGAAACACCATATATTTT. It yields the protein CASSPMGGSGNTIYF.

The chain uses TRBV6-1 and TRBJ2-1, with 7 bases that match TRBD2. The V gene end was trimmed by 4 bases and the J gene end by 5 bases; junction bases not matched to a gene: 11. There are 16 residues in the CDR3. The V gene's germline CDR1 is MNHNS and CDR2 SASEGT. The CDR3 DNA follows: TGTGCCAGCAGTGGATATTCTACGGGGGGAAACAATGAGCAGTTCTTC. Protein: CASSGYSTGGNNEQFF.

The V and J genes are TRBV6-5 and TRBJ2-5; the match to TRBD2 covers 11 bases. The CDR3 loop spans 16 amino acids. V shed 3 bases and J 5 bases; nucleotides not matched to a gene: 8. Germline V gene lookup returns CDR1 MNHEY and CDR2 SVGAGI. For the CDR3, the DNA is TGTGCCAGCAGTTATCACGTGGCTAGCGGGGGGGAGACCCAGTACTTC. Amino acid sequence: CASSYHVASGGETQYF.

The genes are TRBV10-1 and TRBJ1-1, with a tentative D call TRBD1 (5 bases). The V end lost 11 bases, the J end lost 5 bases, and 18 bases lay between the germline ends. The germline CDR1 and CDR2 sequences are WNHNN and SYGVQD (reference sequence). The CDR3 sequence is 13 residues long. The chain's CDR3 is CASRGQGLTEAFF. The CDR3 nucleotides are TGCGCCTCAAGGGGTCAGGGATTGACTGAAGCTTTCTTT.

This chain joins TRBV6-1 and TRBJ1-2; tentatively, D is TRBD1 (5 bases). The CDR3 spans 13 residues. The V gene's germline CDR1 is MNHNS and CDR2 SASEGT. Trimming removed 9 bases at V and 1 base at J, with 12 bases between. The DNA for the CDR3 is TGTGCCAGTGCTACAGGAGTTAACTATGGCTACACCTTC. Translated: CASATGVNYGYTF.

This clone was seen once. The rearrangement joins TRBV11-2 to TRBJ2-7, with D tentatively TRBD2 (5 bases). Germline V gene sequence: CDR1 SGHAT, CDR2 FQNNGV. This CDR3 has 13 amino acids. Trimming shortened V by 3 bases and J by 1 base, and 7 bases separated the two germline ends. The CDR3 sequence is CASSLPGSYEQYF. CDR3 coding DNA: TGTGCCAGCAGCTTGCCGGGGTCCTACGAGCAGTACTTC.

V and J are TRBV29-1 and TRBJ2-7; maybe TRBD1 (5 bases). Germline CDR1 is SQVTM and CDR2 is ANQGSEA. The CDR3 contains 15 residues. Between the trimmed V and J ends, which lost 4 bases and 2 bases, there was a span of 18 bases. Written as DNA, the CDR3 is TGCAGCGTTGTGGGGCTCCCCGAACGAACCTACGAGCAGTACTTC. Translated: CSVVGLPERTYEQYF.

This clone was seen once. The chain is built from TRBV5-1 and TRBJ2-5; weak D call: TRBD2 (5 bases). The J call may be mistaken, given a closer DNA end match to TRBJ2-7. This CDR3 is 16 amino acids long. Germline CDR1 and CDR2: SGHRS and YFSETQ. This CDR3 reads CASSLPLASGIYEQYF. DNA of the CDR3: TGCGCCAGCAGCTTACCCTTAGCCTCGGGGATATACGAGCAGTACTTC.

The chain has TRBV29-1 and TRBJ1-1; D is uncertain. Germline loops: CDR1 SQVTM, CDR2 ANQGSEA. The CDR3 has 12 residues. Trimming shortened V by 4 bases and J by 0 bases, and 6 bases separated the two germline ends. The CDR3, as DNA: TGCAGCGTTGTCCGGGTGAACACTGAAGCTTTCTTT. It translates to CSVVRVNTEAFF.

The V call is TRBV9, the J call TRBJ2-5, with a tentative D call TRBD2 (6 bases). Germline loops: CDR1 SGDLS, CDR2 YYNGEE. V lost 0 bases and J 2 bases, leaving 11 bases between the germline ends. The CDR3 is 15 residues long. This CDR3 is CASSVGGERQETQYF. CDR3 nucleotide sequence: TGTGCCAGCAGCGTAGGGGGGGAACGGCAAGAGACCCAGTACTTC.

The rearrangement joins TRBV11-2 to TRBJ1-1; tentatively, D is TRBD1 (6 bases). The CDR3 consists of 13 residues. V was trimmed by 3 bases and J by 3 bases, leaving 8 bases between them. Germline CDR1 reads SGHAT; CDR2 reads FQNNGV. The CDR3: CASSFWTDTEAFF. The CDR3 bases are TGTGCCAGCAGCTTCTGGACAGACACTGAAGCTTTCTTT.

This chain links TRBV5-4 with TRBJ1-4; 7 nucleotides align to TRBD1. Trimming removed 4 bases from V and 2 bases from J; junction bases left unmatched: 8. The CDR3 runs to 16 residues. Germline V gives CDR1 SGHNT, CDR2 YYREEE (reference sequence). This chain's CDR3 is CASSREQGMTNEKLFF. DNA for the CDR3: TGTGCCAGCAGCAGAGAACAGGGGATGACTAATGAAAAACTGTTTTTT.

The chain recombines TRBV4-3 with TRBJ2-1; 9 positions match TRBD2. With 4 bases clipped from V and 3 bases from J, the junction kept 7 bases outside the gene matches. This CDR3 has 16 residues. Germline V gene lookup returns CDR1 LGHNA and CDR2 YSLEER. CDR3 residues: CASSRLAGADYNEQFF. CDR3 nucleotides: TGCGCCAGCAGCCGATTAGCGGGAGCCGACTACAATGAGCAGTTCTTC.

The rearrangement joins TRBV19 to TRBJ1-1, with D unresolved. Trimming cost V 3 bases and J 1 base, with 9 bases left between them. Germline values: CDR1 LNHDA, CDR2 SQIVND (reference sequence). This CDR3 comprises 14 residues. CDR3 region: CASSIRLGNTEAFF. The CDR3 DNA reads TGTGCCAGTAGTATCCGACTGGGGAACACTGAAGCTTTCTTT.

The rearrangement joins TRBV11-2 to TRBJ2-2, with a tentative D call TRBD1 (6 bases). Germline lookup yields CDR1 SGHAT and CDR2 FQNNGV. The CDR3 is made up of 16 amino acids. V was shortened by 5 bases and J by 3 bases, with 16 bases between the two germline ends. Written as DNA, the CDR3 is TGTGCCAGCAGCCCACCGACAGGTGTATACACCGGGGAGCTGTTTTTT. It codes for CASSPPTGVYTGELFF.

This clone was observed a few times. This sequence joins TRBV19 and TRBJ1-5; a weak D match, TRBD1 (6 bases). V was shortened by 4 bases and J by 3 bases, with 16 bases between the two germline ends. The CDR3 runs to 16 residues. Germline CDR1 reads LNHDA; CDR2 reads SQIVND (reference sequence). The CDR3 DNA reads as TGTGCCAGTAGTACAGATGAGGGACACAACAATCAGCCCCAGCATTTT. This encodes CASSTDEGHNNQPQHF.

This clone appeared once. The genes are TRBV18 and TRBJ1-1; no reliable D call. The CDR3 has 12 residues. V was pared by 2 bases and J by 3 bases, with 4 bases between. CDR1 is KGHSH, CDR2 LQKENI, per germline. CDR3 residues: CASSPRDTEAFF. CDR3 DNA: TGTGCCAGCTCACCAAGAGACACTGAAGCTTTCTTT. The complete variable domain, with remaining parts taken from reference TRBV18 and TRBJ1-1, reads NAGVMQNPRHLVRRRGQEARLRCSPMKGHSHVYWYRQLPEEGLKFMVYLQKENIIDESGMPKERFSAEFPKEGPSILRIQQVVRGDSAAYFCASSPRDTEAFFGQGTRLTVV.

This clone was picked up a small number of times. This sequence joins TRBV4-2 and TRBJ2-3; D ambiguous. Germline CDR1 and CDR2: LGHNA and YNFKEQ. V lost 0 bases to trimming and J lost 3 bases, with 4 bases between them. There are 13 residues in the CDR3. In DNA, the CDR3 is TGTGCCAGCAGCCAAGAGGAGACAGATACGCAGTATTTT. Protein: CASSQEETDTQYF.

The CDR3 reads CASSRDLPISEQYF. The CDR3 DNA reads TGTGCCAGCAGTAGGGACTTGCCGATTTCCGAGCAGTACTTC. The rearrangement links TRBV6-5 to TRBJ2-7, with D possibly TRBD2 on 6 matching bases. The V gene lost 5 bases and the J gene lost 6 bases, with 17 bases spanning the gap. The CDR3 loop spans 14 amino acids. CDR1 and CDR2 (germline): MNHEY, SVGAGI.

The V gene is TRBV27, the J gene TRBJ2-3, with unresolved D. Trimming stripped 6 bases from V and 6 bases from J, with 10 bases between. CDR3 length: 12 residues. The germline CDR1 and CDR2 sequences are MNHEY and SMNVEV (reference sequence). In nucleotides, the CDR3 is TGTGCCAGCAGGTCAGGTGGGGATACGCAGTATTTT. This codes for CASRSGGDTQYF.

The chain combines TRBV18 with TRBJ1-1; tentative D call: TRBD1 (6 bases). The CDR3 is 15 residues long. Germline CDR1 is KGHSH and CDR2 is LQKENI. Trimming cost V 3 bases and J 6 bases, with 17 bases left between them. The CDR3 reads CASSPITGRVAEAFF. Here the CDR3 DNA reads TGTGCCAGCTCACCTATCACAGGGAGGGTCGCTGAAGCTTTCTTT.

V gene TRBV7-8 combines with J gene TRBJ2-7; a possible D gene is TRBD2 (5 bases). This CDR3 region has 12 residues. Germline V gene lookup returns CDR1 SGHVS and CDR2 FQNEAQ. Trimming removed 4 bases at V and 11 bases at J, with 15 bases between. CDR3 nucleotide sequence: TGTGCCAGCAGCTCCCCGTGGACTGGGGAGTACTTC. Its protein product is CASSSPWTGEYF.

This rearrangement joins TRBV4-3 to TRBJ1-1; possibly TRBD1 for D (5 bases). V was shortened by 1 base and J by 4 bases, with 13 bases between the two germline ends. Germline V gene lookup returns CDR1 LGHNA and CDR2 YSLEER. The CDR3 sequence is 15 residues long. The CDR3 DNA sequence: TGCGCCAGCAGCCAAGCTCTGGGGGGGACCACTGAAGCTTTCTTT. This sequence encodes CASSQALGGTTEAFF.

The chain carries TRBV2 and TRBJ2-5; D may be TRBD1 (5 bases). The CDR3 extends over 12 amino acids. Germline CDR1 SNHLY, CDR2 FYNNEI. V was pared by 2 bases and J by 11 bases, with 12 bases between. CDR3 in DNA: TGTGCCAGCAGTGAAACAGGTGAGGTGCAGTACTTC. It yields the protein CASSETGEVQYF.

The chain is built from TRBV5-6 and TRBJ2-4; 9 positions agree with TRBD1. V shed 2 bases, J shed 7 bases, and the junction held 7 bases outside the gene matches. Germline CDR1 and CDR2: SGHDT and YYEEEE. The CDR3 contains 15 residues. For the CDR3, the DNA is TGTGCCAGCAGCTTAGGGCCGGGGACAGGGAACATTCAGTACTTC. Translated, it gives CASSLGPGTGNIQYF.